This TCR beta chain was found in a study of T cell responses to AZD1222 COVID-19 vaccine. Turning to this clone: Its matching antigen is unknown.

Trimming cost V 0 bases and J 1 base, with 10 bases left between them. The CDR3 contains 16 residues. Germline V gene data show CDR1 as LGHNA and CDR2 as YNFKEQ. Findings of the study overall: Along spike, vaccine-associated CD4 TCRs were found throughout, with dominance at 160-218 and 743-854.

Sequenced by immunoSEQ multiplex PCR; TCRdb stores in-frame clones only, minus some. The data show around 100,000 clones, about 92% seen once. This clonotype originated in an adult in good health. The V and J genes are TRBV4-2 and TRBJ1-5; D possibly corresponds to TRBD1 (5 bases). Source: peripheral blood, taken on day 0 of AZD1222 vaccination. CDR3 protein: CASSQEAGRSNQPQHF. Here the CDR3 DNA reads TGTGCCAGCAGCCAAGAGGCAGGGAGGAGCAATCAGCCCCAGCATTTT.